The 14 T cell receptor beta chains in this list originate from one sample, sequenced in a study of T cells after yellow fever vaccination. TCRdb reprocessed the 5' RACE reads via MiXCR and lists one record per CDR3 protein. This sample yields some 600,000 distinct CDR3 sequences, of which about a sixth are seen a single time; approximately 15% belongs to the top ten. Sequenced here: PBMCs, sampled 5 days after the first yellow fever vaccination. The receptors stem from a man in his late teens or twenties who received the YFV17D yellow fever vaccine.

This chain links TRBV12-3 or TRBV12-4 with TRBJ2-3; D gene unclear. The V gene lost 5 bases and the J gene lost 4 bases, with 19 bases spanning the gap. This CDR3 region has 16 residues. In DNA form, the CDR3 reads TGTGCCAGCAGTCCAAAGGGCCCAAATAGGCCAGATACGCAGTATTTT. Protein sequence: CASSPKGPNRPDTQYF.

This clonotype was recorded a few times. The V call is TRBV14, the J call TRBJ1-2; D is undetermined. The germline V gene encodes CDR1 SGHDN and CDR2 FVKESK. This CDR3 spans 14 amino acids. Trimming took 1 base from V and 6 from J, leaving 12 bases between them. The CDR3 bases are TGTGCCAGCAGCCAAGGGTTGTGGAAGGATGGCTACACCTTC. It yields the protein CASSQGLWKDGYTF.

This clonotype appeared a few times. The chain combines TRBV7-2 with TRBJ2-1; D remains unclear. The CDR3 spans 16 residues. Trimming left V 4 bases short and J 8 bases short, with 21 bases between. CDR1 is SGHTA and CDR2 is FQGNSA in the germline V gene. The CDR3 bases are TGTGCCAGCAGCTCTATCTATCCCCCTTCTATTGATGAGCAGTTCTTC. It codes for CASSSIYPPSIDEQFF. The full variable domain, completed using reference TRBV7-2 and TRBJ2-1, is GAGVSQSPSNKVTEKGKDVELRCDPISGHTALYWYRQSLGQGLEFLIYFQGNSAPDKSGLPSDRFSAERTGGSVSTLTIQRTQQEDSAVYLCASSSIYPPSIDEQFFGPGTRLTVL.

The chain recombines TRBV11-2 with TRBJ1-6, with D perhaps TRBD1 (5 bases). The CDR3 is 19 residues long. Trimming shortened V by 4 bases and J by 5 bases, and 24 bases separated the two germline ends. Per the germline V gene, CDR1 is SGHAT and CDR2 is FQNNGV. CDR3 nucleotide sequence: TGTGCCAGCAGCTACGGCCCGGGACTCACACGCCCTAATAATTCACCCCTCCACTTT. Protein: CASSYGPGLTRPNNSPLHF.

This clonotype has only a few counts. The chain carries TRBV6-2 or TRBV6-3 and TRBJ1-1, with TRBD1 identical over 7 bases. The germline V gene has CDR1 MNHEY and CDR2 SVGEGT. The CDR3 length is 16 residues. V was clipped by 7 bases and J by 1 base; unmatched bases: 12. The CDR3, as DNA: TGTGCCAGCACCCCCCGAAGAGACAGGGCGAACACTGAAGCTTTCTTT. Its translation: CASTPRRDRANTEAFF.

The chain recombines TRBV5-1 with TRBJ2-5; D might be TRBD1 (6 bases). V lost 7 bases and J lost 5, with 15 bases in between. This CDR3 contains 13 residues. CDR1 is SGHRS, CDR2 YFSETQ, per germline. The CDR3 sequence is CASSNREAETQYF. CDR3 nucleotide sequence: TGCGCCAGCTCTAACAGGGAAGCGGAGACCCAGTACTTC.

The rearrangement joins TRBV12-3 or TRBV12-4 to TRBJ1-2, with 8 bases that match TRBD1. V gave up 5 bases and J gave up 5 bases; unmatched junction bases: 7. CDR3 size: 14 residues. CDR3 sequence reads: CASSPRQGIYGYTF. The CDR3 DNA reads as TGTGCCAGCAGTCCCCGACAGGGGATATATGGCTACACCTTC.

This chain joins TRBV28 and TRBJ1-2; D is unresolved. CDR1 and CDR2 (germline): MDHEN, SYDVKM. The CDR3 contains 12 residues. V shed 7 bases and J shed 8 bases, with 14 bases lying between them. The CDR3 reads CASTDLPGGYTF. The CDR3 nucleotides read TGTGCCAGCACCGATTTACCGGGGGGCTACACCTTC.

This clonotype was observed at least ten times. J is TRBJ2-7 and V is TRBV11-2; D gene uncertain. The CDR3 sequence is 14 residues long. V lost 4 bases, J lost 4 bases, and 14 bases lay in between. Germline lookup yields CDR1 SGHAT and CDR2 FQNNGV. The CDR3 reads CASSSGLLGYEQYV. The CDR3 DNA sequence: TGTGCCAGCAGCTCAGGCCTCCTGGGATACGAGCAGTACGTC.

The chain combines TRBV11-2 with TRBJ1-2; D unresolved. Trimming removed 2 bases at V and 4 bases at J, with 14 bases between. CDR3 length: 15 residues. Per germline, CDR1 SGHAT and CDR2 FQNNGV. The CDR3 DNA sequence: TGTGCCAGCAGCTTATCAACGAGCGGGGTCTATGGCTACACCTTC. Translation: CASSLSTSGVYGYTF.

This clonotype was counted only a few times. Here the CDR3 DNA reads TGCAGCGTTCAAAACGCACTGAACACTGAAGCTTTCTTT. Amino acids: CSVQNALNTEAFF. This chain uses TRBV29-1 with TRBJ1-1; no reliable D call. V was cut by 5 bases and J by 0 bases, with 10 bases left in between. Germline V gene data show CDR1 as SQVTM and CDR2 as ANQGSEA. This CDR3 is built from 13 residues.

This clonotype was found a few times. The chain recombines TRBV7-2 with TRBJ1-1, with no clear D. This CDR3 is built from 15 residues. V was clipped by 4 bases and J by 0 bases, with 12 bases between them. Germline assignment: CDR1 SGHTA and CDR2 FQGNSA. CDR3 amino acids: CASSSTPLLNTEAFF. In DNA form, the CDR3 reads TGTGCCAGCAGCTCAACACCTTTACTGAACACTGAAGCTTTCTTT.

This clonotype was found many times. The V gene is TRBV10-2, the J gene TRBJ2-3, with D unresolved. Germline V lookup: CDR1 WSHSY, CDR2 SAAADI. CDR3 length equals 12 residues. Trimming removed 0 bases from V and 6 bases from J, with 4 bases in between. The DNA for the CDR3 is TGCGCCAGCAGTGAGTCGGGGGATACGCAGTATTTT. Its protein is CASSESGDTQYF.

CDR3 protein: CATSRGGLAGFTETQYF. The CDR3 nucleotides are TGTGCCACCTCACGGGGGGGGCTAGCCGGGTTCACAGAGACCCAGTACTTC. J is TRBJ2-5 and V is TRBV5-4; 8 nucleotides line up with TRBD2. In germline, CDR1 is SGHNT, CDR2 YYREEE (reference sequence). J lost 4 bases, V lost 9 bases, and 20 bases had no gene match. This CDR3 is built from 17 residues.